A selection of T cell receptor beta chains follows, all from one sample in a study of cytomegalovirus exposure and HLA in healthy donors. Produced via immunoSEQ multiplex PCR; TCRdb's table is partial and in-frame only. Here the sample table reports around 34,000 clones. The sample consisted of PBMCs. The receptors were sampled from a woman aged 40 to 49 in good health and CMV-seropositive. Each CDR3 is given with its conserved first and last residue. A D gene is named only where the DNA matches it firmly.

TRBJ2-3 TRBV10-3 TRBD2 TGTGCCATCAGTACAGGGACTAGCGGGAGTAAAGATACGCAGTATTTT CAISTGTSGSKDTQYF
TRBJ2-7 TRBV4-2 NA TGTGCCAGCAGCCCGGGTAAACAGGAACCCTCCTACGAGCAGTACTTC CASSPGKQEPSYEQYF
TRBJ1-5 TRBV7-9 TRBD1 TGTGCCAGCAGCTTGGGACAGTCGGGTCAGCCCCAGCATTTT CASSLGQSGQPQHF
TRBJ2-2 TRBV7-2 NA TGTGCCAGCAGCTCAATCCGGGGTCCCGGGGAGCTGTTTTTT CASSSIRGPGELFF
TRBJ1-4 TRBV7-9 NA TGTGCCAGCAGCTTCTGGAGCCCAACTAATGAAAAACTGTTTTTT CASSFWSPTNEKLFF
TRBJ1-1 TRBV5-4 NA TGTGCCAGCAGCCTCGGGGGGGGAGGGGTGAACACTGAAGCTTTCTTT CASSLGGGGVNTEAFF
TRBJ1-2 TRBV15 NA TGTGCCACCAGCAGAGATCATGACTATGGCTACACCTTC CATSRDHDYGYTF
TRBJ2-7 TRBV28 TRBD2 TGTGCCAGCAGTGGCCCCAGCGGGGGTACCTACGAGCAGTACTTC CASSGPSGGTYEQYF
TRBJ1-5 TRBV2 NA TGTGCCAGCAGTGAAGCGCTTATCAGGGGCAATCAGCCCCAGCATTTT CASSEALIRGNQPQHF
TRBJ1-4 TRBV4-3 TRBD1 TGCGCCAGCAGCCAAGTTCCCGGGACAGTGATGGGTGAAAAACTGTTTTTT CASSQVPGTVMGEKLFF
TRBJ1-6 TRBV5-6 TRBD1 TGTGCCAGCAGCATACCGGGACAGGGCGACCACTTT CASSIPGQGDHF
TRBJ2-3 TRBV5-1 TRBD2 TGCGCCAGCAGCTTGAATAGCGGGAGCCCGGTAGATACGCAGTATTTT CASSLNSGSPVDTQYF
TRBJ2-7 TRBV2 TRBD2 TGTGCCAGCGTCCCGGGACTAGCGGGAGGCTCCTACGAGCAGTACTTC CASVPGLAGGSYEQYF
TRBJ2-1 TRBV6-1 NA TGTGCCAGCAGGATTGACTCGAGCTCCTACAATGAGCAGTTCTTC CASRIDSSSYNEQFF
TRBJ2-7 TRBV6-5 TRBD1 TGTGCCAGCAGTACGCGACAGGGGGCGAACGAGCAGTACTTC CASSTRQGANEQYF
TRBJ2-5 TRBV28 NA TGTGCCAGCTTGGACCGAGGGGAGACCCAGTACTTC CASLDRGETQYF
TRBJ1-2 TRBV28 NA TGTGCCAGCAGTCCCCATCGGGGCAGGAGGGATGGCTACACCTTC CASSPHRGRRDGYTF
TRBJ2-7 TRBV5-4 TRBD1 TGTGCCAGCAGGAGGGACAGCTCCTACGAGCAGTACTTC CASRRDSSYEQYF
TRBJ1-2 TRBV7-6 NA TGTGCCAGCAGCCCGCGACCTTCTCTTGCCGGAGATGGCTACACCTTC CASSPRPSLAGDGYTF
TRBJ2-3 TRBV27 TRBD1 TGTGCCAGCAGTTCCACAGGGGGCAAGAGCCCAGATACGCAGTATTTT CASSSTGGKSPDTQYF
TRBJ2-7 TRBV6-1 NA TGTGCCAGCAGTGAATCCTTATACAGGCGTCCGCCCTACGAGCAGTACTTC CASSESLYRRPPYEQYF
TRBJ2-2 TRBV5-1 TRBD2 TGCGCCAGCAGCTGGGGACGGAGCGGGGGGCCGACCGGGGAGCTGTTTTTT CASSWGRSGGPTGELFF
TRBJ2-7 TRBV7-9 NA TGTGCCAGCAGCTTAGTCGAGCGCCACGAGCAGTACTTC CASSLVERHEQYF
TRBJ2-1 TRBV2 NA TGTGCCAGCAGGGGACTTTCTAATGAGCAGTTCTTC CASRGLSNEQFF
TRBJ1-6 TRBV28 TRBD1 TGTGCCAGCAGTCCCCGGCGGGACAGGCTTAATTCACCCCTCCACTTT CASSPRRDRLNSPLHF
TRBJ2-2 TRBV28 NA TGTGCCAGCCATGACAGGACGAACACCGGGGAGCTGTTTTTT CASHDRTNTGELFF
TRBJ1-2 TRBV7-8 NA TGTGCCAGCAGCCTCAGCATTGGCGGGAAAGCTAACTATGGCTACACCTTC CASSLSIGGKANYGYTF
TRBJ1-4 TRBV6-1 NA TGTGCCAGCAGTGAAGTGGTGGACTTTAATGAAAAACTGTTTTTT CASSEVVDFNEKLFF
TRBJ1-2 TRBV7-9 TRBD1 TGTGCCAGCAGACTAACAGGGGAGAGGTCGTCCACCTTC CASRLTGERSSTF
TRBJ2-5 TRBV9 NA TGTGCCAGCAGCGAGACAGTCCCACAAGAGACCCAGTACTTC CASSETVPQETQYF
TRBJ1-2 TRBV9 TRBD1 TGTGCCAGCAGCGTAGCGGAATGGTCGGGGGGACAGGGGTTGAAGGGCTACACCTTC CASSVAEWSGGQGLKGYTF
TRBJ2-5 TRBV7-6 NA TGTGCCAGCAGCTTAGTGTCCGGAGGCGAGACCCAGTACTTC CASSLVSGGETQYF
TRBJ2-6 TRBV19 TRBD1 TGTGCCAGTAGTATAGATCAGGGGGCTGGGGCCAACGTCCTGACTTTC CASSIDQGAGANVLTF
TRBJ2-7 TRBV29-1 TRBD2 TGCAGCGTGGCGGCGGGGGTGGTATACGAGCAGTACTTC CSVAAGVVYEQYF
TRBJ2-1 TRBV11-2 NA TGTGCCAGCAGCTTAGATGTCAACTACAATGAGCAGTTCTTC CASSLDVNYNEQFF
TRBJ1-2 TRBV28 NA TGTGCCAGCAGTCCCATCTTAGGTCCAACAGCTAACTATGGCTACACCTTC CASSPILGPTANYGYTF
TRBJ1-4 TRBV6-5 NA TGTGCCAGCAGCTTGACCCAGGGGGAAAAACTGTTTTTT CASSLTQGEKLFF
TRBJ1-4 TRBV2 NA TGTGCCAGCAGTGAACAGGGGCGAACTGAAAAACTGTTTTTT CASSEQGRTEKLFF
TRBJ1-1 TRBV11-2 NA TGTGCCAGCAGCTTAGAGGGGGGAATGAACACTGAAGCTTTCTTT CASSLEGGMNTEAFF
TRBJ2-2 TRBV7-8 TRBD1 TGTGCCAGCAGCTTCACAGGGGGACTCACCGGGGAGCTGTTTTTT CASSFTGGLTGELFF
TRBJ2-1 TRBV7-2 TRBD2 TGTGCCAGCAGCTTAGCCCCCCAGGTCCTAGCGGGATTCGATGAGCAGTTCTTC CASSLAPQVLAGFDEQFF
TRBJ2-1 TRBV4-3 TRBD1 TGCGCCAGCAGCCAAGACCCGGGACAGGGGGTCAATGAGCAGTTCTTC CASSQDPGQGVNEQFF
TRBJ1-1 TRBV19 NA TGTGCCAGCCGTCCGGCAGGACAAAAGAACACTGAAGCTTTCTTT CASRPAGQKNTEAFF
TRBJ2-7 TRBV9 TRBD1 TGTGCCAGCAGCGTTGGGGACAGGGTGAGCGGGCAACCTTACGAGCAGTACTTC CASSVGDRVSGQPYEQYF
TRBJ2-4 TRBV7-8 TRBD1 TGTGCCAGCAGCTTGGGGACAGGAGCCAAAAACATTCAGTACTTC CASSLGTGAKNIQYF
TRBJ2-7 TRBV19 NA TGTGCCAGTAGTATAGAAGCGTCGAGGGGGAGTTTCGGCTACGAGCAGTACTTC CASSIEASRGSFGYEQYF